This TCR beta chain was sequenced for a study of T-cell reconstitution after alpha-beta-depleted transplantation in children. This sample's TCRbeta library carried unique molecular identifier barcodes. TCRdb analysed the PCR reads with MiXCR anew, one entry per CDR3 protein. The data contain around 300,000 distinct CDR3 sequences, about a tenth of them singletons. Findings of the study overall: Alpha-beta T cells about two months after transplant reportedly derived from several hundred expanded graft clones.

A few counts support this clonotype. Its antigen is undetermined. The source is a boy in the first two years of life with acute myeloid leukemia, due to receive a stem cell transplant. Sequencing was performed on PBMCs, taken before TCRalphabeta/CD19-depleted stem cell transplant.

The CDR3 DNA sequence: TGTGCCAGCAGCTTACGGGCGGGACAGGGGGGCTACGAGCAGTACTTC. It specifies CASSLRAGQGGYEQYF. The rearrangement joins TRBV7-2 to TRBJ2-7; 11 bases map to TRBD1. The CDR3 loop spans 16 amino acids. Trimming removed 2 bases from V and 3 bases from J; junction bases left unmatched: 6. Germline V lookup: CDR1 SGHTA, CDR2 FQGNSA.